The source of this T cell receptor beta chain is a study of PD-L1 blockade in urothelial cancer (dated by TCRdb to 2016 to 2017). With regard to the full study: Therapy was started in about 2014 for all patients, and atezolizumab 1,200 mg was administered intravenously every 3 weeks. Pretreatment tumor samples, along with matched peripheral blood serially collected before and after atezolizumab treatment, were subjected to TCR sequencing. Approximately 29 patients had pretreatment blood TCR-seq, roughly 24 had at least one posttreatment blood collection, and roughly 24 had tumor TCR-seq. The study, an exploratory multi-omic analysis, examined somatic, immune and clinical correlates of response to PD-L1 blockade with atezolizumab in urothelial cancer. An ECOG performance status of 0 or 1 was recorded for the patients, and 0 to 3 prior chemotherapy regimens had been received by the patients. Durable clinical benefit was achieved by nine patients and was not achieved by 20 patients. About 90% of the 29 patients were identified as males with urothelial cancer of bladder origin, and a prior smoking history was reported by 18 of 29 patients. Blood samples were analyzed at two time points: 3 weeks after treatment start (second dose) and 6 weeks after treatment start. Durable clinical benefit was defined as progression-free survival longer than 6 months, and TCR features were also tested against progression-free and overall survival. In the same patients, whole exome sequencing and RNA sequencing of pretreatment tumors were performed in addition to TCR sequencing. Blood samples yielded a median of roughly 140,000 T cells and more than 75,000 unique TCRs, with median clonality 0.080.

As for this clone: Its antigen remains undetermined. Base qualities were left out, and no much larger clone turns up one base away.

Synthetic TCR analog templates were spiked into each PCR to estimate absolute template abundance from read counts. The immunoSEQ assay used bias-controlled V and J gene primers to amplify TCRbeta CDR3 regions from genomic DNA. Sequencing of rearranged TCRbeta segments was performed at approximately 20X coverage. As for the authors' bioinformatics: Clustering was used to correct sequencing errors, and CDR3s were annotated against IMGT so that V, D and J genes could be assigned. Out-of-frame and stop-codon sequences were excluded, and only productive TCRbeta rearrangements were used in downstream analyses. Clonality was calculated as one minus the Shannon entropy normalized by the log of the number of unique productive sequences. Clones differing between time points or between blood and tumor were identified by Fisher's exact test with Benjamini-Hochberg correction at adjusted p below 0.01. TCRdb obtained this table from immuneACCESS and retained in-frame rearrangements with V and J assigned. These tables miss some clones; where compared with another copy, unresolved V genes account for less than half of the shortfall, and the remainder is unexplained. V and J calls plus clone size are reproduced from that table; the DNA served to infer D and trimming. Counted in this sample were fewer than 90,000 clones; around 93% of them appeared once. Around 0.87% of the sample comes from the top ten.

V is cut by 5 bases and J by 2 bases, and the space between the germline ends is 16 bases. Based on the germline V gene, the CDR1 and CDR2 sequences are SGHTA and FQGTGA. From its cysteine to its phenylalanine, the CDR3 spans 15 amino acids. CDR3 DNA is the only sequence kept; it has 45 bases, read in frame from the first base. The time point label on this specimen signifies: peripheral blood 6 weeks after treatment start. The cohort comprised more than 25 patients with locally advanced or metastatic urothelial carcinoma treated at Memorial Sloan Kettering on a trial protocol. Peripheral blood mononuclear cells were collected from each patient pretreatment and during treatment, giving between 1 and 8 total time points per patient. The Qiagen DNeasy Blood extraction kit was used to purify genomic DNA from total PBMCs and tumor samples. Collected pretreatment and during treatment, PBMCs were isolated and stored as previously described.

Findings and caveats that apply to the study as a whole: Patients with durable benefit showed greater expansion of tumor-associated TCR clones in peripheral blood 3 weeks after starting treatment (n ≈ 21, p = 0.022). A pretreatment peripheral blood TCR clonality below the median was linked to improved progression-free and overall survival. Because of the small sample size (n ≈ 30) and the many exploratory analyses performed, the results are intended to be regarded as hypothesis-generating.

This sample comprised PBMCs, obtained around atezolizumab (anti-PD-L1) treatment. The origin of this receptor is a woman older than 75 with urothelial cancer. The chain is made from TRBV7-3 and TRBJ2-7; 5 matching bases give a weak D call of TRBD2. The DNA reads as follows: TGTGCCAGCAGCATGGGGAGTAGCCCCCCCTACGAGCAGTACTTC. Its protein is CASSMGSSPPYEQYF.